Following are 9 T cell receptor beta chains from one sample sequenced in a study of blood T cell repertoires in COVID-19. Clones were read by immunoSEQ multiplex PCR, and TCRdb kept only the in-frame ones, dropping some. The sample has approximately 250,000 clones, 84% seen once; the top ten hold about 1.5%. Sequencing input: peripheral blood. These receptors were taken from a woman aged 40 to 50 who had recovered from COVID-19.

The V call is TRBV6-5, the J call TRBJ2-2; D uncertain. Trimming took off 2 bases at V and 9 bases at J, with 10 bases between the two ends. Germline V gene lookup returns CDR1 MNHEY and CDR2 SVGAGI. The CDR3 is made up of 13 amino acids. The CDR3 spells CASSYLLHRELFF. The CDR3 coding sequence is TGTGCCAGCAGTTACCTCTTACACAGGGAGCTGTTTTTT.

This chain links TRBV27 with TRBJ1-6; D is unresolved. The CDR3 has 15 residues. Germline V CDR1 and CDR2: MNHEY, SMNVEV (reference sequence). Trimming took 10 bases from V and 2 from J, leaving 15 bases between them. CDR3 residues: CATLAAGTYNSPLHF. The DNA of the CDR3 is TGTGCCACCCTTGCCGCCGGGACCTATAATTCACCCCTCCACTTT.

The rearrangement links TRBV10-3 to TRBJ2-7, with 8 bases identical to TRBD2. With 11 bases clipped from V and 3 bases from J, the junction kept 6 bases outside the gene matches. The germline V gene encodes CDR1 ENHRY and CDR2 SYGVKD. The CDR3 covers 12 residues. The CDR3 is CASGGFNYEQYF. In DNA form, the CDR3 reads TGTGCCTCGGGGGGGTTTAACTACGAGCAGTACTTC.

This chain's CDR3 is CASSSAVGGYGYTF. CDR3 DNA: TGTGCCAGCAGTTCGGCGGTCGGAGGCTATGGCTACACCTTC. The V gene is TRBV6-5, the J gene TRBJ1-2; D is unresolved. The CDR3 covers 14 residues. The germline gives CDR1 MNHEY, CDR2 SVGAGI. V gave up 4 bases and J gave up 4 bases, with 13 bases separating them.

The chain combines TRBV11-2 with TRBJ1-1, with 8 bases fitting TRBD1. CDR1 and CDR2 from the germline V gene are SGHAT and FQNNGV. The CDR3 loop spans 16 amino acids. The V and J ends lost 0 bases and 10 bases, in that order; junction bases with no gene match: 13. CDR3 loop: CASSLDPRTGPRGAFF. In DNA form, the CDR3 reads TGTGCCAGCAGCTTAGACCCCCGGACAGGGCCTCGGGGAGCTTTCTTT.

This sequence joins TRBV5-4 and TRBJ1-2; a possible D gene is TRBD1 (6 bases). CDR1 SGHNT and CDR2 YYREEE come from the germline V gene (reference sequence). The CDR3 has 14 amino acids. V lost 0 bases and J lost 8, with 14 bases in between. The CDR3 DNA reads TGTGCCAGCAGCTTGGATGCAGGGGCGCGAGGCTACACCTTC. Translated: CASSLDAGARGYTF.

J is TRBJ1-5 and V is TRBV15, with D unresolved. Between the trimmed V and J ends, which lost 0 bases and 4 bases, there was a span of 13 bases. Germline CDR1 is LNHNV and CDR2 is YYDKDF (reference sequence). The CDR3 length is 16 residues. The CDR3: CATSRDFGVLNQPQHF. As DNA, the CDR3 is TGTGCCACCAGCAGAGATTTCGGGGTTCTTAATCAGCCCCAGCATTTT.

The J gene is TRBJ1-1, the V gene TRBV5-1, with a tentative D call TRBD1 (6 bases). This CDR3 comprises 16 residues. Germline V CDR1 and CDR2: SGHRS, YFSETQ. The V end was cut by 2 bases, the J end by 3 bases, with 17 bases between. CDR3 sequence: CASSLANAGDHTEAFF. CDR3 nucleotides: TGCGCCAGCAGCTTAGCGAACGCAGGGGACCACACTGAAGCTTTCTTT.

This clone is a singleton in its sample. CDR3 region: CASSVQGAQNSPLHF. The CDR3 DNA reads TGTGCCAGTAGTGTACAGGGGGCTCAGAATTCACCCCTCCACTTT. The J gene is TRBJ1-6, the V gene TRBV19; 9 positions agree with TRBD1. Germline V gives CDR1 LNHDA, CDR2 SQIVND (reference sequence). Trimming cost V 5 bases and J 7 bases; bases outside gene matches: 6. The CDR3 length is 15 residues.